The 9 T cell receptor beta chains in this list originate from one sample, sequenced in a study of CXCR3-negative and CXCR3-positive naive CD8 T cells (dated by TCRdb to between 2018 and 2021). For sequencing, a NextSeq 550 was employed. The Human TCR Profiling Kit (MiLaboratory) was used to prepare UMI-labeled 5' RACE TRB cDNA libraries. Reads reprocessed by TCRdb are summarized as one entry per CDR3 protein sequence, and DNA is absent. The record for this sample contains 37,000 or so distinct CDR3 sequences. The ten top clones hold 6.5% to 8.5% of the sample. Sequenced input: memory CD8+ T cells from blood. The cell subset or site label of this sample denotes: conventional CD8+ memory T cells (TMEM), sorted as controls. All receptors come from a human donor in good health. Some clones in this sample may be carry-over from other donors' samples.

The rearrangement joins TRBV4-2 to TRBJ2-7; there is no DNA to check the TCRdb D call of TRBD1. The V gene's germline CDR1 is LGHNA and CDR2 YNFKEQ. The CDR3 covers 17 residues. The CDR3 here is CASSQGHRTGGLYEQYF.

The chain joins TRBV7-2 to TRBJ2-3; TCRdb names TRBD2, which stays unverified in the absence of DNA. CDR1 SGHTA and CDR2 FQGNSA come from the germline V gene. The CDR3 runs to 16 residues. The chain's CDR3 is CASTLDLGAGSDTQYF.

The rearrangement links TRBV4-3 to TRBJ2-7. CDR3 length: 15 residues. CDR1 LGHNA and CDR2 YSLEER come from the germline V gene. CDR3 residues: CASSQGRQGSYEQYF.

This rearrangement joins TRBV25-1 to TRBJ2-2. Germline V gives CDR1 MGHDK, CDR2 SYGVNS. CDR3 size: 14 residues. CDR3 in amino acids: CASSESSDTGELFF.

V usage is TRBV28 and J usage is TRBJ2-7. CDR1 and CDR2 from the germline V gene are MDHEN and SYDVKM. The CDR3 is 15 amino acids. The CDR3 reads CASRPYEDVTYEQYF.

The V call is TRBV2, the J call TRBJ2-7. This CDR3 region has 12 residues. The V gene's germline CDR1 is SNHLY and CDR2 FYNNEI. CDR3 sequence reads: CATRPGAYEQYF. The variable domain in full, with the rest retrieved from reference TRBV2 and TRBJ2-7, is EPEVTQTPSHQVTQMGQEVILRCVPISNHLYFYWYRQILGQKVEFLVSFYNNEISEKSEIFDDQFSVERPDGSNFTLKIRSTKLEDSAMYFCATRPGAYEQYFGPGTRLTVT.

This rearrangement joins TRBV4-3 to TRBJ1-1; TCRdb's D call of TRBD1 is untestable without DNA. Looked up from germline, CDR1 is LGHNA and CDR2 is YSLEER. The CDR3 is made up of 14 amino acids. This chain's CDR3 is CASSQGQGGPEAFF.

The chain links TRBV7-8 to TRBJ2-7; TCRdb's D call of TRBD1 is untestable without DNA. The CDR3 is 15 residues long. Germline CDR1 SGHVS, CDR2 FQNEAQ. CDR3 in amino acids: CASSLRTGGSVEQYF. Looking up the rest from reference TRBV7-8 and TRBJ2-7 gives the full variable domain: GAGVSQSPRYKVAKRGQDVALRCDPISGHVSLFWYQQALGQGPEFLTYFQNEAQLDKSGLPSDRFFAERPEGSVSTLKIQRTQQEDSAVYLCASSLRTGGSVEQYFGPGTRLTVT.

The chain is built from TRBV28 and TRBJ2-3; without DNA, the TCRdb call of TRBD2 cannot be checked. There are 15 residues in the CDR3. The germline V gene has CDR1 MDHEN and CDR2 SYDVKM. The CDR3 region is CASSFASGVRDTQYF.